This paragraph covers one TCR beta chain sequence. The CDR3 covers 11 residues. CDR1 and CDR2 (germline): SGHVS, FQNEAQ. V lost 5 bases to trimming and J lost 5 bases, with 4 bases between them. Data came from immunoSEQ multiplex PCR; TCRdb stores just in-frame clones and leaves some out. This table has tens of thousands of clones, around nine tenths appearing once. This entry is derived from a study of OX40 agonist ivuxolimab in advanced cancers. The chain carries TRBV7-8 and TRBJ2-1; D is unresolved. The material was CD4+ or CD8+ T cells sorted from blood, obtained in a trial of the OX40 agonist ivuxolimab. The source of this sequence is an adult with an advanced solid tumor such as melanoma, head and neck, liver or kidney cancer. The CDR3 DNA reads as TGTGCCAGCAGCCGTGACAATGAGCAGTTCTTC. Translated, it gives CASSRDNEQFF.